These 26 T cell receptor beta chains came from one sample sequenced in a study of blood T cell repertoires in COVID-19. This table comes from immunoSEQ multiplex PCR, and its TCRdb copy is limited to in-frame clones, with some not included. Among 250,000 or so clones listed, about 85% were seen once. The specimen sequenced was peripheral blood. The receptors were sampled from a woman aged 55-75 years with active or convalescent COVID-19.

The rearrangement links TRBV11-3 to TRBJ2-1; 9 bases line up with TRBD2. Germline V gene sequence: CDR1 SGHNT, CDR2 YENEEA. This CDR3 is 15 amino acids long. V dropped 0 bases and J dropped 5; count of bases not matched to a gene: 2. This CDR3 reads CASSLELAGNNEQFF. DNA for the CDR3: TGTGCCAGCAGCTTAGAACTAGCGGGTAACAATGAGCAGTTCTTC.

The chain recombines TRBV29-1 with TRBJ1-1; D is undetermined. Germline V gene lookup returns CDR1 SQVTM and CDR2 ANQGSEA. This CDR3 comprises 12 residues. The ends were cut back, 5 bases at V and 4 bases at J, with 11 bases in the middle. The CDR3 sequence: CSVSSLSTEAFF. As DNA, the CDR3 is TGCAGCGTTTCATCTTTGAGCACTGAAGCTTTCTTT.

Notes on this clone: A read error may be the cause here, since a much bigger clone is one base away. The rearrangement links TRBV27 to TRBJ1-1; 7 bases line up with TRBD1. This CDR3 is 13 amino acids long. Germline lookup yields CDR1 MNHEY and CDR2 SMNVEV (reference sequence). Germline trimming cut 2 bases from V and 3 bases from J; bases unmatched to any gene: 0. The CDR3: CASSLDRDTEAFF. DNA of the CDR3: TGTGCCAGCAGTTTAGACAGGGACACTGAAGCTTTCTTT.

The chain links TRBV29-1 to TRBJ2-7; 10 positions agree with TRBD2. Looked up from germline, CDR1 is SQVTM and CDR2 is ANQGSEA. This CDR3 spans 13 amino acids. Trimming at V came to 4 bases and at J to 2 bases, leaving 2 bases not matched to a gene. The chain's CDR3 is CSVVLAGTYEQYF. The CDR3 DNA is TGCAGCGTTGTACTAGCGGGGACCTACGAGCAGTACTTC.

The CDR3, as DNA: TGTGCCAGCACTCTCCCGGGACAGTTAGACAATGAGCAGTTCTTC. This translates into CASTLPGQLDNEQFF. This sequence joins TRBV28 and TRBJ2-1; 7 bases match TRBD1. J was trimmed by 5 bases and V by 7 bases; bases with no gene match: 11. Per germline, CDR1 MDHEN and CDR2 SYDVKM. This CDR3 region has 15 residues.

This clone was observed a few times. V usage is TRBV15 and J usage is TRBJ2-3; TRBD1 might be the D (5 bases). CDR1 and CDR2 (germline): LNHNV, YYDKDF (reference sequence). The CDR3 sequence is 16 residues long. V was cut by 0 bases and J by 4 bases, with 14 bases left in between. The CDR3 coding sequence is TGTGCCACCAGCAGAGATCTGCAGGGCGGCCCAGATACGCAGTATTTT. This gives the protein CATSRDLQGGPDTQYF.

This clone was seen a single time. This rearrangement joins TRBV5-1 to TRBJ1-2; D perhaps matches TRBD1 (5 bases). Between the trimmed V and J ends, which lost 0 bases and 7 bases, there was a span of 10 bases. This CDR3 is 13 amino acids long. In germline, CDR1 is SGHRS, CDR2 YFSETQ. Here the CDR3 reads CASSLGSGFGYTF. The CDR3 DNA sequence: TGCGCCAGCAGCTTGGGCTCAGGGTTTGGCTACACCTTC. The full variable domain, its missing parts supplied by reference TRBV5-1 and TRBJ1-2, is KAGVTQTPRYLIKTRGQQVTLSCSPISGHRSVSWYQQTPGQGLQFLFEYFSETQRNKGNFPGRFSGRQFSNSRSEMNVSTLELGDSALYLCASSLGSGFGYTFGSGTRLTVV.

The chain links TRBV4-2 to TRBJ2-2, with TRBD2 matching 13 bases. With V trimmed by 2 bases and J by 3 bases, 9 bases remained unmatched. The germline V gene has CDR1 LGHNA and CDR2 YNFKEQ. This CDR3 spans 19 amino acids. The CDR3 coding sequence is TGTGCCAGCAGCCAATTTCAGGGACTAGCGGGACTCGACACCGGGGAGCTGTTTTTT. Encoded protein: CASSQFQGLAGLDTGELFF.

This clone occurred once. The chain combines TRBV7-9 with TRBJ2-7; a weak D match, TRBD1 (5 bases). The CDR3 extends over 14 amino acids. Trimming pared 0 bases from V and 6 bases from J, leaving 12 bases between. Germline lookup yields CDR1 SEHNR and CDR2 FQNEAQ (reference sequence). The CDR3 reads CASSLAPGALEQYF. The CDR3 region has the DNA TGTGCCAGCAGCTTAGCCCCTGGGGCCCTCGAGCAGTACTTC.

The V gene is TRBV19, the J gene TRBJ1-5; D possibly corresponds to TRBD1 (6 bases). Germline V gene data show CDR1 as LNHDA and CDR2 as SQIVND (reference sequence). The CDR3 is 16 residues long. V gave up 2 bases and J gave up 1 base, with 12 bases separating them. The CDR3 coding sequence is TGTGCCAGTAGTATATTGGGGGCGAGGAGCAATCAGCCCCAGCATTTT. Protein: CASSILGARSNQPQHF. The full variable domain, in which reference TRBV19 and TRBJ1-5 provide the parts outside the CDR3, is DGGITQSPKYLFRKEGQNVTLSCEQNLNHDAMYWYRQDPGQGLRLIYYSQIVNDFQKGDIAEGYSVSREKKESFPLTVTSAQKNPTAFYLCASSILGARSNQPQHFGDGTRLSIL.

V is TRBV6-1 and J is TRBJ2-5; TRBD1 might be the D (5 bases). Trimming stripped 3 bases from V and 5 bases from J, with 13 bases between. This CDR3 is 14 amino acids long. CDR1 is MNHNS and CDR2 is SASEGT in the germline V gene. This CDR3 is CASSDMGLGETQYF. The CDR3 DNA follows: TGTGCCAGCAGTGATATGGGGCTTGGGGAGACCCAGTACTTC.

This chain uses TRBV30 with TRBJ2-7; 11 bases map to TRBD2. The V gene's germline CDR1 is GTSNPN and CDR2 SVGIG (reference sequence). The CDR3 contains 14 residues. Trimming at V came to 0 bases and at J to 6 bases, leaving 4 bases not matched to a gene. The CDR3 protein is CAWSVLAGGGEQYF. The CDR3 DNA reads TGTGCCTGGAGTGTGCTAGCGGGAGGAGGCGAGCAGTACTTC.

The CDR3 coding sequence is TGTGCCAGCAGTTTTTCCGGGACAAAGTTCTTC. This codes for CASSFSGTKFF. The V gene is TRBV12-3 or TRBV12-4, the J gene TRBJ2-1, with a tentative D call TRBD1 (6 bases). Trimming pared 3 bases from V and 14 bases from J, leaving 11 bases between. The CDR3 sequence is 11 residues long.

This chain uses TRBV9 with TRBJ2-3, with D uncertain. The ends were cut back, 4 bases at V and 5 bases at J, with 11 bases in the middle. This CDR3 has 13 amino acids. Germline lookup yields CDR1 SGDLS and CDR2 YYNGEE. CDR3 DNA: TGTGCCAGCAGCCTTGAGATGCGAGATACGCAGTATTTT. Translated, it gives CASSLEMRDTQYF.

This chain connects TRBV2 to TRBJ1-4, with 7 bases fitting TRBD1. Germline loops: CDR1 SNHLY, CDR2 FYNNEI. This CDR3 has 15 residues. The junction had 10 bases not matched to a gene; V was cut back by 3 bases and J by 9 bases. This CDR3 reads CASSDFKGQDKKLFF. CDR3 bases: TGTGCCAGCAGTGACTTTAAAGGACAGGATAAAAAACTGTTTTTT.

This clone was counted between two and nine times. This chain links TRBV29-1 with TRBJ2-3; 8 nucleotides match TRBD2. The CDR3 consists of 12 residues. V lost 5 bases, J lost 6 bases, and 4 bases stayed unmatched. Germline V lookup: CDR1 SQVTM, CDR2 ANQGSEA. The CDR3 spells CSVSGGPDTQYF. DNA of the CDR3: TGCAGCGTTAGCGGGGGACCCGATACGCAGTATTTT.

A few counts support this clone. The chain is built from TRBV5-1 and TRBJ2-5, with 14 bases matching TRBD2. Germline CDR1 SGHRS, CDR2 YFSETQ. Losses at the gene ends were 3 bases for V and 3 bases for J; bases not matched to a gene: 4. The CDR3 is 16 amino acids. DNA of the CDR3: TGCGCCAGCAGCTCGGTGACTAGCGGGAGGGAAGAGACCCAGTACTTC. It yields the protein CASSSVTSGREETQYF.

V gene TRBV7-6 combines with J gene TRBJ2-3; tentatively, D is TRBD2 (7 bases). The CDR3 consists of 19 residues. V gave up 5 bases and J gave up 0 bases, with 24 bases separating them. Germline V gene data show CDR1 as SGHVS and CDR2 as FNYEAQ. This CDR3 is CASSVLFGGAVRSTDTQYF. In nucleotides, the CDR3 is TGTGCCAGCAGCGTTCTTTTTGGGGGGGCGGTTCGAAGCACAGATACGCAGTATTTT.

This clone was counted once. This rearrangement joins TRBV29-1 to TRBJ2-7; 9 bases agree with TRBD1. The germline gives CDR1 SQVTM, CDR2 ANQGSEA. There are 15 residues in the CDR3. The J segment lost 2 bases and the V segment lost 6 bases, leaving 11 bases of the junction unmatched. This CDR3 reads CSVENYGTGTYEQYF. The CDR3 DNA reads TGCAGCGTGGAAAACTACGGGACAGGGACCTACGAGCAGTACTTC.

The chain joins TRBV6-2 or TRBV6-3 to TRBJ1-1; D is perhaps TRBD1 (5 bases). This CDR3 is built from 14 residues. Between the trimmed V and J ends, which lost 3 bases and 5 bases, there was a span of 13 bases. CDR1 MNHEY and CDR2 SVGEGT come from the germline V gene. DNA for the CDR3: TGTGCCAGCAGTTATTCTCTTCGGGGGACTGAAGCTTTCTTT. It translates to CASSYSLRGTEAFF.

CDR3 amino acids: CASSLTTDKQFF. The CDR3 DNA reads as TGCGCCAGCAGCTTGACTACCGATAAGCAGTTCTTC. The rearrangement joins TRBV5-1 to TRBJ2-1; D gene ambiguous. The CDR3 is 12 residues long. The germline V and J ends were trimmed by 1 base and 11 bases, with 10 bases remaining between them. From germline, CDR1 is SGHRS and CDR2 YFSETQ.

Worth noting for this clone: Other DNA sequences in the same sample also yield this CDR3. This rearrangement joins TRBV5-1 to TRBJ2-3, with 9 bases fitting TRBD2. Germline V gene sequence: CDR1 SGHRS, CDR2 YFSETQ. The V segment lost 0 bases and the J segment 4 bases; nucleotides outside the gene matches: 0. CDR3 size: 14 residues. The CDR3 spells CASSLGLAADTQYF. In DNA form, the CDR3 reads TGCGCCAGCAGCTTGGGACTAGCGGCAGATACGCAGTATTTT.

This clone was detected once. The V call is TRBV5-1, the J call TRBJ1-1, with TRBD1 matching over 11 bases. The germline V gene has CDR1 SGHRS and CDR2 YFSETQ. Unmatched junction bases numbered 5, after V lost 0 bases and J lost 4 bases. The length of the CDR3 is 16 residues. The DNA for the CDR3 is TGCGCCAGCAGCTTGGAATGGACAGGGGGCGGCACTGAAGCTTTCTTT. It is translated as CASSLEWTGGGTEAFF.

About this clone: A much larger clone differs by one base, so this may be a read error. Other DNA sequences in the same sample also yield this CDR3. The V call is TRBV11-2, the J call TRBJ1-1; D is undetermined. CDR1 SGHAT and CDR2 FQNNGV come from the germline V gene. The CDR3 extends over 13 amino acids. Trimming pared 0 bases from V and 3 bases from J, leaving 5 bases between. The CDR3 region is CASSLDRDTEAFF. The CDR3, as DNA: TGTGCCAGCAGCTTAGACCGGGACACTGAAGCTTTCTTT.

The gene calls are TRBV24-1 and TRBJ2-1; 9 positions agree with TRBD2. V shed 3 bases, J shed 3 bases, and the junction held 11 bases outside the gene matches. In germline, CDR1 is KGHDR, CDR2 SFDVKD. This CDR3 is built from 18 residues. Here the CDR3 reads CATSDHESSGIYYNEQFF. The CDR3 DNA sequence: TGTGCCACCAGTGATCACGAATCTAGCGGGATCTACTACAATGAGCAGTTCTTC.

The chain has TRBV4-2 and TRBJ1-2, with D possibly TRBD1 on 6 matching bases. Germline CDR1 LGHNA, CDR2 YNFKEQ. Between the trimmed V and J ends, which lost 2 bases and 6 bases, there was a span of 22 bases. CDR3 length: 17 amino acids. The DNA of the CDR3 is TGTGCCAGCAGCCAACGAGGGGGGGGCAGGGCCAAGGATGGCTACACCTTC. Translation gives CASSQRGGGRAKDGYTF.